This T cell receptor beta chain was captured by sequencing in a study of control samples from healthy donors and cancer patients. Produced via immunoSEQ multiplex PCR; TCRdb's table is partial and in-frame only. The profile shows around 180,000 clones, more than 85% of them singletons. This clone was seen only a few times. From germline, CDR1 is DFQATT and CDR2 SNEGSKA (reference sequence). The CDR3 is made up of 11 amino acids. The J segment lost 11 bases and the V segment lost 6 bases, leaving 6 bases of the junction unmatched. The chain carries TRBV20-1 and TRBJ1-4; 7 bases fit TRBD1. The sequence derives from a woman between 40 and 55 years old in good health. Material: blood. The CDR3 reads CSAQGQSKLFF. DNA of the CDR3: TGCAGTGCCCAGGGACAGTCGAAACTGTTTTTT.